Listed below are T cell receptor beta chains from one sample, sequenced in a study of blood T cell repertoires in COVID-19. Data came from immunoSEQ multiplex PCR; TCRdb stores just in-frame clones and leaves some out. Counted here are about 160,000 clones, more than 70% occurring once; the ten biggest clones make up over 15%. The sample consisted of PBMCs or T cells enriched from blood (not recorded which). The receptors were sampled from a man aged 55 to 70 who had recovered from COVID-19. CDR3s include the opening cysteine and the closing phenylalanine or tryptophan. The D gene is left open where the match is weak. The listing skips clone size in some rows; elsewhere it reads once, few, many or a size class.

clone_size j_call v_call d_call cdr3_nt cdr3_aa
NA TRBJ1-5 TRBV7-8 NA TGTGCCAGCAGCTTAGGGCGGGTACGCAATCAGCCCCAGCATTTT CASSLGRVRNQPQHF
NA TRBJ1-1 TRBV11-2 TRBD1 TGTGCCAGCAGCTTAGATCATCGGACAGGGAACGGCGCTGAAGCTTTCTTT CASSLDHRTGNGAEAFF
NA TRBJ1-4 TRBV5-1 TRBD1 TGCGCCAGCAGCCTTGGGACAGGGGGATCTAATGAAAAACTGTTTTTT CASSLGTGGSNEKLFF
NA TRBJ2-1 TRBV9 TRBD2 TGTGCCAGCAGCGTAACGGGGACTACTAACAATGAGCAGTTCTTC CASSVTGTTNNEQFF
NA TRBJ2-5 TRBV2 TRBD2 TGTGCCAGCACCGGACTAGCGGGAGAGACCCAGTACTTC CASTGLAGETQYF
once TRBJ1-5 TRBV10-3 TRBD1 TGTGCCATCAGTGAGTCAGGGACAGGGAGGCAGCCCCAGCATTTT CAISESGTGRQPQHF
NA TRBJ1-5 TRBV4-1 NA TGCGCCAGCAGCCAACACAGGGAGGGATTCAATCAGCCCCAGCATTTT CASSQHREGFNQPQHF
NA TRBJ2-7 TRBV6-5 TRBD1 TGTGCCACCAGGGGGCACACCTACGAGCAGTACTTC CATRGHTYEQYF
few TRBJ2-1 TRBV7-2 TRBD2 TGTGCCAGCAGCTTAGCAGCAGCGGGGGGACCCAATGAGCAGTTCTTC CASSLAAAGGPNEQFF
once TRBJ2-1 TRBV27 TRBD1 TGTGCCAGCAGTTTTCCCCAGGGGGTGGGCAATGAGCAGTTCTTC CASSFPQGVGNEQFF
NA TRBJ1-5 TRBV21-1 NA TGTGCCAGCAGCAAAGAGAGGACACAAGGGACAGGGAATGGGTTTTATAGCAATCAGCCCCAGCATTTT CASSKERTQGTGNGFYSNQPQHF
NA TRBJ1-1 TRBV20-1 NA TGCAGTGCTAGGGGGGCCACTGAAGCTTTCTTT CSARGATEAFF
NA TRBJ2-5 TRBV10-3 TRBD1 TGTGCCATCAGTGAAATGACAGGGGGCCGAGAGACCCAGTACTTC CAISEMTGGRETQYF
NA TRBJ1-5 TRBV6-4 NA TGTGCCAGCGGGGCAAGCATTAATCAGCCCCAGCATTTT CASGASINQPQHF
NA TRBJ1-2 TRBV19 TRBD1 TGTGCCAGTAGTATAGCCCAGGGGGACGACTATGGCTACACCTTC CASSIAQGDDYGYTF
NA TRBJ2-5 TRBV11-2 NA TGTGCCAGCAGCGGGAGGTCGGCCCAGTACTTC CASSGRSAQYF
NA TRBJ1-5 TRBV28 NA TGTGCCAGTCGGTACCAGGATACCGGGGGTTGGCCCCAGCATTTT CASRYQDTGGWPQHF
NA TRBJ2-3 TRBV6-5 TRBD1 TGTGCCAGCACCCCCCAGGGGGCAGAAGATACGCAGTATTTT CASTPQGAEDTQYF
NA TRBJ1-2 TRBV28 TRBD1 TGTGCCAGCAGCCTACAGGACAGGTTACTTTTCTACACCTTC CASSLQDRLLFYTF
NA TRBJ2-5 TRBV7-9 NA TGTGCCAGCAGCAAGAGGGAGGCGGAGACCCAGTACTTC CASSKREAETQYF
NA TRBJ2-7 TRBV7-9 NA TGTGCCAGTACCACCAGCTCCTACGAGCAGTACTTC CASTTSSYEQYF
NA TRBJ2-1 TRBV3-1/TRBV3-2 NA TGTGCCAGCAGCTCACTCAATGAGCAGTTCTTC CASSSLNEQFF
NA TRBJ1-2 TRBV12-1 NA TGTGCCAGCAGCCGTTCGACAGGGGAAGAGGTCTATGGCTACACCTTC CASSRSTGEEVYGYTF
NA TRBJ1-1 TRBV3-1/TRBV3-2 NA TGTGCCAGCAGCCAAAAACAGAACACTGAAGCTTTCTTT CASSQKQNTEAFF
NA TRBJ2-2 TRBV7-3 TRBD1 TGTGCCAGCAGCTTCCCAGGACAGGGAGGTCGAACCGGGGAGCTGTTTTTT CASSFPGQGGRTGELFF
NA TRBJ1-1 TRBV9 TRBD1 TGTGCCAGCAGCGGGGGACAGGACGCTTTCTTT CASSGGQDAFF
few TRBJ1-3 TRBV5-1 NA TGCGCCAGCAGCTTGTATGGAAACACCATATATTTT CASSLYGNTIYF
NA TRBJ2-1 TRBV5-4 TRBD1 TGTGCCAGCAGCCCTGGACAGGAAGACTACAATGAGCAGTTCTTC CASSPGQEDYNEQFF
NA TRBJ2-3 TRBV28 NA TGTGCCAGCAGTAGACTCGAGGGCACAGATACGCAGTATTTT CASSRLEGTDTQYF
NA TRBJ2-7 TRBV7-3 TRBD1 TGTGCCAGCAGCTCGGACAGGGCCGAGCAGTACTTC CASSSDRAEQYF
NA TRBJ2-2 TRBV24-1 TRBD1 TGTGCCACCAGTGACCCCGGGACAGGGACGACCGGGGAGCTGTTTTTT CATSDPGTGTTGELFF
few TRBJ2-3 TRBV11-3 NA TGTGCCAGCAGCTCGACAGCCACTAGCACAGATACGCAGTATTTT CASSSTATSTDTQYF
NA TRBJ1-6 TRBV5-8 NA TGTGCCAGCACCGGGACTGTTTCTTCCTCCTATAATTCACCCCTCCACTTT CASTGTVSSSYNSPLHF
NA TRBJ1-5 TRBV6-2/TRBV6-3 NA TGTGCCAGCAGTTACCTAAACCAGCCCCAGCATTTT CASSYLNQPQHF
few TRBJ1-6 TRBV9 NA TGTGCCAGCAGCGACGAGAGCTCCTATAATTCACCCCTCCACTTT CASSDESSYNSPLHF
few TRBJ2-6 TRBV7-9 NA TGTGCCAGCAGCCAGAACAGCATTTCTCGCTCTGGGGCCAACGTCCTGACTTTC CASSQNSISRSGANVLTF
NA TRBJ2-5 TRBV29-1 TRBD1 TGCAGCGTTGATCGGGACAGGGGAGAGACCCAGTACTTC CSVDRDRGETQYF
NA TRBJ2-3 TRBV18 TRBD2 TGTGCCAGCTCACCGAGGACTAGCGGGATGACAGATACGCAGTATTTT CASSPRTSGMTDTQYF
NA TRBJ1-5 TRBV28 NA TGTGCCAGCAGTGAAGACATCAGCAATCAGCCCCAGCATTTT CASSEDISNQPQHF
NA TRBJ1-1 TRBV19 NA TGTGCCAGTAGTATTGTAAGGGAGAGGACTGAAGCTTTCTTT CASSIVRERTEAFF
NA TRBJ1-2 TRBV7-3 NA TGTGCCAGCAGCTTAAACCAGGCTACTGGGGGCTACACCTTC CASSLNQATGGYTF
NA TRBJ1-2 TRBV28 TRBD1 TGTGCCAGCAACAAAGACAGGGAGCCTCCGTATGGGGCCTTC CASNKDREPPYGAF
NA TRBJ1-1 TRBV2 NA TGTGCCAGCAGTGAGCAGGGAAGCACTGAAGCTTTCTTT CASSEQGSTEAFF
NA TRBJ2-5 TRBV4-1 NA TGCGCCAGCAGCCAAGTAAACATGGGACTCACAAAAGAGACCCAGTACTTC CASSQVNMGLTKETQYF
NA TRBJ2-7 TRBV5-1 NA TGCGCCAGCAGCCCCCCAAGGCAGGCTGATAACGAGCAGTACTTC CASSPPRQADNEQYF
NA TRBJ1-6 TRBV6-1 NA TGTGCCAGCAGTGACTTGAGGAGGAGCTCCTATAATTCACCCCTCCACTTT CASSDLRRSSYNSPLHF
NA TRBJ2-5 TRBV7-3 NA TGTGCCAGCAGCTTCGGGGTCCAAGAGACCCAGTACTTC CASSFGVQETQYF
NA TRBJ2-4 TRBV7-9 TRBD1 TGTGCCAGCAGCTTAGCGGGACAGGAGAACATTCAGTACTTC CASSLAGQENIQYF
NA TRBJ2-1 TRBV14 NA TGTGCCAGCAGCGTTACCCACGGGAGCGGGCCGAACTCCTACAATGAGCAGTTCTTC CASSVTHGSGPNSYNEQFF
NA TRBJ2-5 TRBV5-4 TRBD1 TGTGCCAGCAGCCAGGGGGCCTCCCAAGAGACCCAGTACTTC CASSQGASQETQYF
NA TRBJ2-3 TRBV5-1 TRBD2 TGCGCCAGCAGCTTCTCGGCTAGCGGGAGCTCAGATACGCAGTATTTT CASSFSASGSSDTQYF
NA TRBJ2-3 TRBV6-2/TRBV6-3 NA TGTGCCAGCAGCCCCGTGGCTCCCACAGATACGCAGTATTTT CASSPVAPTDTQYF
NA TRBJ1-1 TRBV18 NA TGTGCCAGCTCACCGAACAGGGTAGGGGAGAACACTGAAGCTTTCTTT CASSPNRVGENTEAFF
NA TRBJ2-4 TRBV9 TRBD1 TGTGCCAGCAGCGTAGATGGACAGGGCAAAAACATTCAGTACTTC CASSVDGQGKNIQYF
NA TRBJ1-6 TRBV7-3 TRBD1 TGTGCCAGCAGCTGGGGGACAGAAAATTCACCCCTCCACTTT CASSWGTENSPLHF
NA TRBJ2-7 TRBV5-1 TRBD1 TGCGCCAGCAGCTCGGGACAGGGTTTTTCCGAGCAGTACTTC CASSSGQGFSEQYF
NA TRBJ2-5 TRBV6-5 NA TGTGCCACCACCCGTGGGACAAAAGAGACCCAGTACTTC CATTRGTKETQYF
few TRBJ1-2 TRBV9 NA TGTGCCAGCAGCCCGAGCCTCTCCTCATGGGCAGGATCTAACTATGGCTACACCTTC CASSPSLSSWAGSNYGYTF
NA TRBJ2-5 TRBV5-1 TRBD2 TGCGCCAGCAGCTTGGCCGGACTAGAAGAGACCCAGTACTTC CASSLAGLEETQYF
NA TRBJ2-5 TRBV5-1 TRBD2 TGCGCCAGCAGCTCGGGACTAGCGGGAGCCCGGGAGACCCAGTACTTC CASSSGLAGARETQYF